The TCR beta chain under discussion was sequenced for a study of shared clonotypes between healthy human individuals. Produced via immunoSEQ multiplex PCR; TCRdb's table is partial and in-frame only. In the table there are some 2.4 million clones, approximately 94% of which are singletons. Looked up from germline, CDR1 is SGHVS and CDR2 is FQNEAQ. This CDR3 region has 13 residues. V lost 4 bases, J lost 12 bases, and 18 bases lay in between. Source material: naive CD4+ T cells from PBMCs. The subset here: CD45RA+ positively selected. The receptor was isolated from a man aged 18 to 30 in good health. Some clones in this sample may be carry-over from other donors' samples. The chain couples TRBV7-8 to TRBJ1-1; possible D gene TRBD1, 5 bases. CDR3 sequence (DNA): TGTGCCAGCAGCTCCCTAGGGACCCCTAAATCTTTCTTT. The encoded protein is CASSSLGTPKSFF.